Presented here are 22 T cell receptor beta chains from one specimen sequenced in a study of T-cell reconstitution after alpha-beta-depleted transplantation in children. TCRbeta library construction was performed incorporating unique molecular identifiers. Each CDR3 protein gets one entry after TCRdb re-called the PCR reads with MiXCR. The profile shows hundreds of thousands of distinct CDR3 sequences, under 15% of them singletons. Sequencing was performed on PBMCs, mostly from graft donor cells, taken 360 days after TCRalphabeta/CD19-depleted stem cell transplant. Every receptor here comes from a male patient aged 5 to 17 who had a stem cell transplant for acute myeloid leukemia, so the T cells may come from the graft donor.

The V and J genes are TRBV5-1 and TRBJ2-2; possibly TRBD2 for D (6 bases). The germline V and J ends were trimmed by 0 bases and 6 bases, with 9 bases remaining between them. This CDR3 has 14 amino acids. Germline CDR1 reads SGHRS; CDR2 reads YFSETQ. The CDR3 coding sequence is TGCGCCAGCAGCTTGGAAAGACTAGCCGGGGAGCTGTTTTTT. It codes for CASSLERLAGELFF. The whole variable domain, filled in from reference TRBV5-1 and TRBJ2-2, reads KAGVTQTPRYLIKTRGQQVTLSCSPISGHRSVSWYQQTPGQGLQFLFEYFSETQRNKGNFPGRFSGRQFSNSRSEMNVSTLELGDSALYLCASSLERLAGELFFGEGSRLTVL.

The genes are TRBV10-2 and TRBJ2-7; TRBD2 might be the D (6 bases). The CDR3 runs to 14 residues. The germline gives CDR1 WSHSY, CDR2 SAAADI. V lost 6 bases to trimming and J lost 2 bases, with 14 bases between them. CDR3 coding DNA: TGCGCCAGCAGCAGGGACTTGGGGACCTACGAGCAGTACTTC. This gives the protein CASSRDLGTYEQYF.

This clonotype was seen a handful of times. The V call is TRBV28, the J call TRBJ2-3; unclear D gene. In germline, CDR1 is MDHEN, CDR2 SYDVKM. The length of the CDR3 is 16 residues. The V end lost 1 base, the J end lost 10 bases, and 21 bases lay between the germline ends. CDR3 nucleotides: TGTGCCAGCAGTTTATACCGAAAGCTGAGTGGGGATCCGCAGTATTTT. It specifies CASSLYRKLSGDPQYF.

This clonotype was detected ten times or more. This sequence joins TRBV18 and TRBJ2-2; TRBD2 aligns across 7 bases. The V gene's germline CDR1 is KGHSH and CDR2 LQKENI. The V gene end was trimmed by 3 bases and the J gene end by 3 bases; junction bases not matched to a gene: 7. This CDR3 has 16 residues. CDR3 bases: TGTGCCAGCTCACCGTCCAGGGAGGGTGACACCGGGGAGCTGTTTTTT. Translated: CASSPSREGDTGELFF.

There are a few counts of this clonotype. In DNA form, the CDR3 reads TGCAGTGCTAGCCGGGCCACCGATAGCAATCAGCCCCAGCATTTT. Protein: CSASRATDSNQPQHF. This chain joins TRBV20-1 and TRBJ1-5; D remains unclear. The V end was cut by 3 bases, the J end by 0 bases, with 12 bases between. This CDR3 region has 15 residues. In germline, CDR1 is DFQATT, CDR2 SNEGSKA (reference sequence).

J is TRBJ2-7 and V is TRBV28, with 7 bases aligning to TRBD2. V was clipped by 4 bases and J by 3 bases; unmatched bases: 9. The CDR3 has 15 amino acids. Germline V gives CDR1 MDHEN, CDR2 SYDVKM. The CDR3 sequence is CASSSFLAAFYEQYF. The CDR3 DNA reads TGTGCCAGCAGTTCATTTCTAGCGGCCTTCTACGAGCAGTACTTC.

Many counts were recorded for this clonotype. The J gene is TRBJ2-1, the V gene TRBV3-1; D might be TRBD2 (6 bases). Between the trimmed V and J ends, which lost 1 base and 8 bases, there was a span of 18 bases. CDR1 is LGHDT, CDR2 YNNKEL, per germline (reference sequence). The CDR3 consists of 16 residues. The CDR3 here is CASSQGPSATGDEQFF. In nucleotides, the CDR3 is TGTGCCAGCAGCCAAGGCCCTAGCGCGACTGGGGATGAGCAGTTCTTC.

The V gene is TRBV11-2, the J gene TRBJ2-7; D perhaps matches TRBD2 (6 bases). The germline V gene encodes CDR1 SGHAT and CDR2 FQNNGV. The V gene lost 7 bases and the J gene lost 3 bases, with 13 bases spanning the gap. The CDR3 covers 13 residues. DNA of the CDR3: TGTGCCAGCACCCCGGGACTGTTCTACGAGCAGTACTTC. It translates to CASTPGLFYEQYF. The variable domain in full, with the rest retrieved from reference TRBV11-2 and TRBJ2-7, is EAGVAQSPRYKIIEKRQSVAFWCNPISGHATLYWYQQILGQGPKLLIQFQNNGVVDDSQLPKDRFSAERLKGVDSTLKIQPAKLEDSAVYLCASTPGLFYEQYFGPGTRLTVT.

A single count supports this clonotype. The genes are TRBV7-8 and TRBJ2-7, with TRBD2 identical over 7 bases. V lost 5 bases to trimming and J lost 2 bases; unmatched junction nucleotides: 18. CDR1 is SGHVS, CDR2 FQNEAQ, per germline. The CDR3 extends over 18 amino acids. This chain's CDR3 is CASSPLGGSGGQTYEQYF. The CDR3 coding sequence is TGTGCCAGCAGCCCCCTGGGGGGGAGCGGAGGCCAAACCTACGAGCAGTACTTC.

The chain uses TRBV7-9 and TRBJ2-1, with a weak D call TRBD1 (5 bases). Trimming took 11 bases from V and 10 from J, leaving 12 bases between them. CDR1 and CDR2 (germline): SEHNR, FQNEAQ (reference sequence). The CDR3 is 10 amino acids. DNA of the CDR3: TGTGCCGTCAGGGCTCAGGAGCAGTTCTTC. Residues: CAVRAQEQFF.

J is TRBJ1-6 and V is TRBV24-1; D might be TRBD1 (6 bases). Trimming took 0 bases from V and 0 from J, leaving 11 bases between them. CDR1 is KGHDR and CDR2 is SFDVKD in the germline V gene. CDR3 size: 18 residues. In DNA form, the CDR3 reads TGTGCCACCAGTGATTTGGGCACAGGGAGCTCCTATAATTCACCCCTCCACTTT. It specifies CATSDLGTGSSYNSPLHF.

The chain uses TRBV29-1 and TRBJ1-1, with D uncertain. The CDR3 loop spans 10 amino acids. V lost 4 bases, J lost 12 bases, and 12 bases lay in between. Germline values: CDR1 SQVTM, CDR2 ANQGSEA. The chain's CDR3 is CSVGMIGTFF. CDR3 coding DNA: TGCAGCGTTGGGATGATAGGAACTTTCTTT.

There are a few counts of this clonotype. The V and J genes are TRBV7-8 and TRBJ2-7; D is possibly TRBD2 (6 bases). V was clipped by 4 bases and J by 3 bases, with 10 bases between them. Germline values: CDR1 SGHVS, CDR2 FQNEAQ. This CDR3 comprises 13 residues. The CDR3, as DNA: TGTGCCAGCAGCTACCGGGACTTCTACGAGCAGTACTTC. Encoded protein: CASSYRDFYEQYF. The whole variable domain, filled in from reference TRBV7-8 and TRBJ2-7, reads GAGVSQSPRYKVAKRGQDVALRCDPISGHVSLFWYQQALGQGPEFLTYFQNEAQLDKSGLPSDRFFAERPEGSVSTLKIQRTQQEDSAVYLCASSYRDFYEQYFGPGTRLTVT.

This chain joins TRBV6-2 or TRBV6-3 and TRBJ2-3, with D possibly matching TRBD2 (6 bases). Germline lookup yields CDR1 MNHEY and CDR2 SVGEGT. The CDR3 spans 20 residues. V gave up 4 bases and J gave up 2 bases, with 28 bases separating them. This chain's CDR3 is CASSSFRRGAVLANTDTQYF. As DNA, the CDR3 is TGTGCCAGCAGTTCATTCAGGAGGGGAGCTGTCCTAGCGAACACAGATACGCAGTATTTT.

This clonotype has at least ten counts. V is TRBV20-1 and J is TRBJ2-1; 9 positions agree with TRBD2. With 0 bases clipped from V and 7 bases from J, the junction kept 4 bases outside the gene matches. This CDR3 has 14 residues. Germline V gene sequence: CDR1 DFQATT, CDR2 SNEGSKA (reference sequence). The CDR3 reads CSARDSGSINEQFF. Written as DNA, the CDR3 is TGCAGTGCTAGAGATAGCGGGAGCATAAATGAGCAGTTCTTC.

The chain joins TRBV10-3 to TRBJ2-7, with D possibly TRBD1 on 5 matching bases. The CDR3 spans 14 residues. Germline V gives CDR1 ENHRY, CDR2 SYGVKD. The V gene lost 10 bases and the J gene lost 2 bases, with 18 bases spanning the gap. The CDR3: CATNQAGIAYEQYF. CDR3 DNA sequence: TGTGCCACCAACCAGGCAGGGATAGCCTACGAGCAGTACTTC.

In its sample, this clonotype was seen a few times. The CDR3 coding sequence is TGCAGTGCTAGAGGAACGCGGGAGAAAGGAACCGGGGAGCTGTTTTTT. Protein product: CSARGTREKGTGELFF. This chain uses TRBV20-1 with TRBJ2-2, with 7 bases aligning to TRBD2. The CDR3 runs 16 residues. The V gene end was trimmed by 1 base and the J gene end by 5 bases; junction bases not matched to a gene: 10. CDR1 and CDR2 from the germline V gene are DFQATT and SNEGSKA (reference sequence).

This clonotype was counted between two and nine times. Here the CDR3 DNA reads TGTGCCAGCAGCGTAGGGTCAGGGCTCTACGAGCAGTACTTC. Translating it yields CASSVGSGLYEQYF. V usage is TRBV9 and J usage is TRBJ2-7; the D gene is possibly TRBD1 (5 bases). The CDR3 contains 14 residues. Germline values: CDR1 SGDLS, CDR2 YYNGEE. Trimming took off 0 bases at V and 3 bases at J, with 10 bases between the two ends.

This rearrangement joins TRBV14 to TRBJ2-1; 10 bases fit TRBD2. V gave up 2 bases and J gave up 3 bases; unmatched junction bases: 4. The CDR3 length is 16 residues. The germline V gene encodes CDR1 SGHDN and CDR2 FVKESK. In DNA, the CDR3 is TGTGCCAGCAGCCAACTAGCGGGAGAGCGCTACAATGAGCAGTTCTTC. Its translation is CASSQLAGERYNEQFF.

This clonotype was counted only a few times. This rearrangement joins TRBV24-1 to TRBJ2-5, with 10 positions matching TRBD1. V was clipped by 2 bases and J by 4 bases; unmatched bases: 6. CDR3 length: 16 amino acids. Looked up from germline, CDR1 is KGHDR and CDR2 is SFDVKD. In nucleotides, the CDR3 is TGTGCCACCAGTGATTCGGGACAGGGGAAGGGAGAGACCCAGTACTTC. Residues: CATSDSGQGKGETQYF.

This clonotype was counted only a few times. The J gene is TRBJ2-2, the V gene TRBV12-3 or TRBV12-4, with D perhaps TRBD2 (5 bases). CDR3 length: 13 amino acids. V was shortened by 6 bases and J by 7 bases, with 12 bases between the two germline ends. The CDR3 protein is CASSVTGFGELFF. CDR3 in DNA: TGTGCCAGCAGCGTAACGGGGTTCGGGGAGCTGTTTTTT.

This chain joins TRBV27 and TRBJ1-1; no firm D call. Per germline, CDR1 MNHEY and CDR2 SMNVEV (reference sequence). Trimming shortened V by 7 bases and J by 10 bases, and 16 bases separated the two germline ends. The CDR3 is made up of 12 amino acids. CDR3 coding DNA: TGTGCCAGCACTACTCCCGGAGGTACAGCTTTCTTT. This sequence encodes CASTTPGGTAFF.